Included here is one T cell receptor beta chain sequence, with context. Its cognate antigen is unknown. MiXCR, run by TCRdb on the 5' RACE reads, gives a single entry per CDR3 protein. Among 200,000 to 250,000 distinct CDR3 sequences listed, roughly 17% were seen once. This record comes from a study of T-cell memory formation after mild COVID-19. Study details: Largely donor-specific TCR clusters were found. Study outcomes and limitations: Cross-reactive memory apparently joined, as some responding clones appeared in pre-infection memory. Second-wave clones that peaked on day 37 lacked confirmed SARS-CoV-2 specificity. Clones that contracted from day 15 to 85 were balanced CD4/CD8, while later expanders leaned CD4+.

V dropped 7 bases and J dropped 4; count of bases not matched to a gene: 12. This CDR3 is 15 amino acids long. The germline V gene encodes CDR1 SGHRS and CDR2 YFSETQ. The sequence was obtained from a man in his late teens or twenties who had mild COVID-19 (a few samples of this study predate the infection). Cell type and time point are not known. The sample was PBMCs or a T cell subset sorted from them (not recorded which). This chain links TRBV5-1 with TRBJ2-3; 7 positions agree with TRBD2. In nucleotides, the CDR3 is TGCGCCAGCTCGCGTGTGAGCGGGGAACCAGATACGCAGTATTTT. Residues: CASSRVSGEPDTQYF.